A selection of T cell receptor beta chains follows, all from one sample in a study of response to subunit inactivated influenza vaccine. TCRdb recomputed calls from the RT-PCR reads with MiXCR, one row per CDR3 protein. The table includes 550,000 to 650,000 distinct CDR3 sequences, 10% to 15% detected once. The sequencing used PBMCs from blood, collected on the day of vaccination. The receptors were gathered from a man aged 50-60 years who received an inactivated influenza vaccine. Both conserved end residues are part of each CDR3. The D gene is left open where the match is weak. Expanded clones get a size class; other rows say once, few or many, or leave the size out.

V gene,clone size,J gene,D gene,CDR3 DNA,CDR3 protein
TRBV5-1,many,TRBJ1-5,NA,TGTGCCAGCAGTTTAGGGGCGGGCGGTCAGCCCCAGCATTTT,CASSLGAGGQPQHF
TRBV12-3/TRBV12-4,many,TRBJ2-5,NA,TGTGCCAGCAGAACGACAGGGAGGGAGACCCAGTACTTC,CASRTTGRETQYF
TRBV27,many,TRBJ2-7,NA,TGTGCCAGCAGTTTCTCCAGGAAGACCTACGAGCAGTACTTC,CASSFSRKTYEQYF
TRBV6-5,NA,TRBJ2-7,TRBD2,TGTGCCAGCAGTTACCTTCAGCGGGGGTCCTACGAGCAGTACTTC,CASSYLQRGSYEQYF
TRBV10-3,many,TRBJ1-3,NA,TGTGCCATCAGGAGGGGGACTGCTGGAAACACCATATATTTT,CAIRRGTAGNTIYF
TRBV20-1,few,TRBJ2-2,NA,TGCAGTGCTAGTCCCTCTCCCGGGTCTGGGGAGCTGTTTTTT,CSASPSPGSGELFF
TRBV5-5,many,TRBJ1-4,NA,TGTGCCAGCAGCTTGACCGGGCTTGGAAATGAAAAACTGTTTTTT,CASSLTGLGNEKLFF
TRBV27,NA,TRBJ2-1,NA,TGTGCCAGCACCGTCGGGGGCCTATACAATGAGCAGTTCTTC,CASTVGGLYNEQFF
TRBV19,few,TRBJ2-7,TRBD2,TGTGCCAGTAGTATCTCTAGCGGGAGGTACGAGCAGTACTTC,CASSISSGRYEQYF
TRBV7-8,NA,TRBJ2-7,NA,TGTGCCAGCAGCTTGGCGGGACATGAGACCTACGAGCAGTACTTC,CASSLAGHETYEQYF
TRBV28,many,TRBJ2-1,TRBD1,TGTGCCAGCAGTCTGGACAGGGGTTACAATGAGCAGTTCTTC,CASSLDRGYNEQFF
TRBV20-1,NA,TRBJ2-5,NA,TGCAGTGCTAGAGATACGGTCCGGGGGACCCAGTACTTC,CSARDTVRGTQYF
TRBV5-1,few,TRBJ2-7,TRBD2,TGCGCCACCCCGACCGAGCGGGAGGGTGGCGAGCAGTACTTC,CATPTEREGGEQYF
TRBV11-2,many,TRBJ2-1,TRBD2,TGTGCCAGCAGCACCCAAATAGCGGGAGCGGTTGAGAGGCTAAATGAGCAGTTCTTC,CASSTQIAGAVERLNEQFF
TRBV29-1,few,TRBJ1-1,NA,TGCAGCGTTGCCAGGGGCTTGAACACTGAAGCTTTCTTT,CSVARGLNTEAFF
TRBV7-9,few,TRBJ1-2,NA,TGTGCCGGCGAATCTACACAAAAATATGGCTACACCTTC,CAGESTQKYGYTF
TRBV20-1,few,TRBJ2-2,TRBD2,TGCAGTGCTCCTCGAGCGGGAGGGCCCACCGGGGAGCTGTTTTTT,CSAPRAGGPTGELFF
TRBV12-3/TRBV12-4,many,TRBJ2-1,NA,TGTGCCAGCAGGCAAGCCCGACTAGGAAGTAGTAATGAGCAGTTCTTC,CASRQARLGSSNEQFF
TRBV29-1,NA,TRBJ2-7,NA,TGCAGCATCTTGACAGGAGCCTACGATCAGTACTTC,CSILTGAYDQYF
TRBV4-3,few,TRBJ1-1,NA,TGCGCCAGCAGCCAGGGACTATCTAGGGGGTCTGAAGCTTTCTTT,CASSQGLSRGSEAFF
TRBV7-2,NA,TRBJ2-7,TRBD2,TGTGCCAGCAGCGTAGGACTAGCGGCCTACGAGCAGTACTTC,CASSVGLAAYEQYF
TRBV12-3/TRBV12-4,NA,TRBJ2-1,NA,TGTGCCAGCTGGGACTGGTACAATGAGCAGTTCTTC,CASWDWYNEQFF
TRBV12-3/TRBV12-4,NA,TRBJ2-7,NA,TGTGCCAGCAGTTGGGCAGGGGAGAAGTACGAGCAGTACTTC,CASSWAGEKYEQYF
TRBV20-1,few,TRBJ2-1,TRBD2,TGCAGTACGCCGGGACTAGCATACAATGAGCAGTTCTTC,CSTPGLAYNEQFF
TRBV25-1,many,TRBJ2-3,TRBD1,TGTGCCACCCAACAGGGGGCCTTAGATACGCAGTATTTT,CATQQGALDTQYF
TRBV10-3,NA,TRBJ2-3,NA,TGTGCCATCAGTGAGTCCCGAGGCCTGGGAGGAGATACGCAGTATTTT,CAISESRGLGGDTQYF
TRBV5-1,NA,TRBJ2-1,TRBD2,TGCGCCAGCAGCCGTAGCGGGGGGATTTACAATGAGCAGTTCTTC,CASSRSGGIYNEQFF
TRBV19,NA,TRBJ2-5,NA,TGTGCCAGTAGTGAGGGGTCGGGGACCCAGTACTTC,CASSEGSGTQYF
TRBV9,NA,TRBJ2-1,TRBD1,TGTGCCAGCAGCACCGGGACAGAGTACAATGAGCAGTTCTTC,CASSTGTEYNEQFF
TRBV5-6,few,TRBJ1-5,NA,TGTGCCAGCAGCTTCGGAGCGTACAATCAGCCCCAGCATTTT,CASSFGAYNQPQHF
TRBV4-2,NA,TRBJ2-1,NA,TGTGCCAGCAGCGTGACTAGTCTATACAATGAGCAGTTCTTC,CASSVTSLYNEQFF
TRBV7-2,NA,TRBJ2-5,TRBD2,TGTGCCAGCAGCTTAACTAGCGGGGGGTATGAGACCCAGTACTTC,CASSLTSGGYETQYF
TRBV11-1,NA,TRBJ2-2,TRBD2,TGTGCCAGCAGCTTAGCAAGTCTAGCGGGAGCGAATTCGAACACCGGGGAGCTGTTTTTT,CASSLASLAGANSNTGELFF
TRBV4-3,many,TRBJ2-7,TRBD2,TGCGCCAGCAGCCGAGGGACTAGCGGTACCTACGAGCAGTACTTC,CASSRGTSGTYEQYF
TRBV29-1,few,TRBJ2-6,TRBD1,TGCAGCGTTGGGGACAGCACTGGGGCCAACGTCCTGACTTTC,CSVGDSTGANVLTF
TRBV29-1,few,TRBJ2-3,NA,TGCAGCGTTCCGACGGGGGATACGCAGTATTTT,CSVPTGDTQYF
TRBV29-1,NA,TRBJ2-5,TRBD1,TGCAGCGTTGAGGGACAGGGGGAGACCCAGTACTTC,CSVEGQGETQYF
TRBV25-1,NA,TRBJ2-3,TRBD2,TGTGCCAGCAGTGCGGGGGGGCACACAGATACGCAGTATTTT,CASSAGGHTDTQYF
TRBV20-1,few,TRBJ2-4,NA,TGCAGTGCTAGTAGGGGAGTAGCCAAAAACATTCAGTACTTC,CSASRGVAKNIQYF
TRBV20-1,few,TRBJ1-4,NA,TGCAGTGCTAGAGATCCCACTAATGAAAAACTGTTTTTT,CSARDPTNEKLFF
TRBV12-3/TRBV12-4,many,TRBJ2-5,NA,TGTGCCAGCAGTTTAGAGTCGAGACGGCAAGAGACCCAGTACTTC,CASSLESRRQETQYF
TRBV5-1,few,TRBJ2-7,TRBD2,TGCGCCAGCAGCGGGGACTATCCTACGTATCAGTACTTC,CASSGDYPTYQYF